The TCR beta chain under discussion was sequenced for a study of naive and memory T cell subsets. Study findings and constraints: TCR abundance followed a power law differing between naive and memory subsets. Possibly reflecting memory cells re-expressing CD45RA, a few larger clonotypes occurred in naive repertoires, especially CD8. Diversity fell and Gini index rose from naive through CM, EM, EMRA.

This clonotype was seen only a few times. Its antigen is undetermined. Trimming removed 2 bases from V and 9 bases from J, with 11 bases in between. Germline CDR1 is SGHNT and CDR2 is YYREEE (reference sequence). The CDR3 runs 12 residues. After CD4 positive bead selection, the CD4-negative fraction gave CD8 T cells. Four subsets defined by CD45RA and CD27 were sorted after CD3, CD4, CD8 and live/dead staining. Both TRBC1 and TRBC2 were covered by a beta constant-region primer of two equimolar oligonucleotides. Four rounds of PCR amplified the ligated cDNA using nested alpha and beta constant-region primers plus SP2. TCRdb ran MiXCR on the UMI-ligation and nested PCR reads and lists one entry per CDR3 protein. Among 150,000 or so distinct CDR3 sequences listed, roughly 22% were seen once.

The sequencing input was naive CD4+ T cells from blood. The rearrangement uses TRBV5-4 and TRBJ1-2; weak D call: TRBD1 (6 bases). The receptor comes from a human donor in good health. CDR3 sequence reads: CASSFNQGRYTF. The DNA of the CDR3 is TGTGCCAGCAGCTTTAACCAGGGGCGCTACACCTTC.